Detailed here is one T cell receptor (beta chain). Its antigen is currently unknown. PBMCs stored at -80 C, numbering 2 million, were the origin of the unsorted libraries. The sample originates from a study of neurological immune-mediated disorders. Whole-study results and caveats: The absence of any CDR3 amino acid sequence shared by expanded clones across subjects suggests that repertoires were private in all groups.

This CDR3 spans 12 amino acids. Germline V CDR1 and CDR2: SQVTM, ANQGSEA. V was pared by 3 bases and J by 7 bases, with 4 bases of the junction left unmatched. cDNA was made by 5'RACE with 10-nucleotide random UMIs. Every sequencing run produced over 200 million TCR-beta sequences that came from 15-18 subjects. A single record per CDR3 protein comes from TCRdb applying MiXCR to the 5' RACE reads. The sample holds about 77,000 distinct CDR3 sequences, around 9.9% seen once. The chain is built from TRBV29-1 and TRBJ2-7, with 9 bases fitting TRBD1. This sequence originates from a man in his fifties or sixties in good health. The sequenced material came from PBMCs. This chain's CDR3 is CSVEAGTGEQYF. DNA of the CDR3: TGCAGCGTTGAGGCCGGGACAGGGGAGCAGTACTTC.